The 30 T cell receptor beta chains in this list originate from one sample, sequenced in a study of OX40 agonist ivuxolimab in advanced cancers. The method was the immunoSEQ multiplex PCR assay. TCRdb mirrors the immuneACCESS table, restricted to in-frame sequences. Some clones are absent from its copies; in checked studies, under half trace to an unresolved V gene, and the reason for the others is unknown. Counted in this sample were around 27,000 clones; roughly 76% of them appeared once. 13% to 15% of the sample comes from the top ten. Sequences were derived from CD4+ or CD8+ T cells sorted from blood, sampled in a trial of the OX40 agonist ivuxolimab. The receptors originated from an adult with an advanced solid tumor such as melanoma, head and neck, liver or kidney cancer.

J is TRBJ2-1 and V is TRBV5-4; 7 positions agree with TRBD1. There are 11 residues in the CDR3. The V gene's germline CDR1 is SGHNT and CDR2 YYREEE (reference sequence). The V and J ends lost 4 bases and 15 bases, in that order; junction bases with no gene match: 7. The DNA for the CDR3 is TGTGCCAGCAGCGTCGGGACAGCCGCGTTCTTC. This codes for CASSVGTAAFF.

The J gene is TRBJ2-7, the V gene TRBV6-5; TRBD1 aligns across 7 bases. CDR3 length equals 12 residues. The V and J ends lost 6 bases and 5 bases, in that order; junction bases with no gene match: 4. Germline CDR1 and CDR2: MNHEY and SVGAGI. As DNA, the CDR3 is TGTGCCAGCAGCCTAACAGGGGACGAGCAGTACTTC. It specifies CASSLTGDEQYF.

This clone has just a few counts. The J gene is TRBJ1-6, the V gene TRBV19; TRBD1 matches at 8 bases. Unmatched junction bases numbered 6, after V lost 7 bases and J lost 10 bases. The CDR3 covers 13 residues. Per the germline V gene, CDR1 is LNHDA and CDR2 is SQIVND (reference sequence). The CDR3 here is CASTPGGRSPLHF. The CDR3 region has the DNA TGTGCCAGTACCCCAGGGGGCAGGTCACCCCTCCACTTT.

In this sample, this clone is large. The chain links TRBV4-2 to TRBJ2-2; D remains ambiguous. The CDR3 sequence is 18 residues long. Trimming took 2 bases from V and 0 from J, leaving 16 bases between them. Germline CDR1 is LGHNA and CDR2 is YNFKEQ. CDR3 residues: CASSQSPGLLTNTGELFF. CDR3 sequence (DNA): TGTGCCAGCAGCCAATCTCCTGGGCTACTTACGAACACCGGGGAGCTGTTTTTT.

This chain links TRBV9 with TRBJ1-3, with a tentative D call TRBD1 (6 bases). Germline V gene sequence: CDR1 SGDLS, CDR2 YYNGEE. Trimming left V 3 bases short and J 0 bases short, with 7 bases between. The CDR3 consists of 14 residues. CDR3 loop: CASSAGDSGNTIYF. In DNA, the CDR3 is TGTGCCAGCAGCGCAGGGGACTCTGGAAACACCATATATTTT.

This clone has more than one count but fewer than ten. CDR3 coding DNA: TGTGCCAGCAGCTTACCGGAGCAGGGCTCCTACGAGCAGTACTTC. It yields the protein CASSLPEQGSYEQYF. V usage is TRBV7-3 and J usage is TRBJ2-7; weak D call: TRBD1 (5 bases). CDR1 and CDR2 (germline): SGHTA, FQGTGA. The CDR3 spans 15 residues. Trimming took 2 bases from V and 0 from J, leaving 11 bases between them.

This chain joins TRBV27 and TRBJ2-1; the D gene could be TRBD1 or TRBD2 (5 bases each). Per the germline V gene, CDR1 is MNHEY and CDR2 is SMNVEV (reference sequence). The CDR3 runs to 14 residues. V lost 9 bases and J lost 6, with 18 bases in between. CDR3 residues: CASRDEGPVNEQFF. DNA for the CDR3: TGTGCCAGTAGAGATGAGGGGCCCGTCAATGAGCAGTTCTTC.

This clone is classed as medium-sized (0.01 to 0.1%). CDR3 nucleotide sequence: TGTGCCAGCAGCGTAGTGCCGGATTATGAGACCCAGTACTTC. Amino acid sequence: CASSVVPDYETQYF. The chain carries TRBV9 and TRBJ2-5; D is unresolved. V was cut by 0 bases and J by 5 bases, with 11 bases left in between. The germline gives CDR1 SGDLS, CDR2 YYNGEE. The CDR3 extends over 14 amino acids. The whole variable domain, remainder taken from reference TRBV9 and TRBJ2-5, is DSGVTQTPKHLITATGQRVTLRCSPRSGDLSVYWYQQSLDQGLQFLIQYYNGEERAKGNILERFSAQQFPDLHSELNLSSLELGDSALYFCASSVVPDYETQYFGPGTRLLVL.

V gene TRBV30 combines with J gene TRBJ1-2; D perhaps matches TRBD1 (6 bases). Germline V gene sequence: CDR1 GTSNPN, CDR2 SVGIG (reference sequence). This CDR3 spans 9 amino acids. Trimming removed 8 bases at V and 8 bases at J, with 9 bases between. The CDR3 region is CAGGQGYTF. For the CDR3, the DNA is TGTGCCGGGGGGCAGGGCTACACCTTC.

The genes are TRBV11-1 and TRBJ2-3; unclear D gene. V was trimmed by 5 bases and J by 1 base, leaving 10 bases between them. CDR1 is SGHAT and CDR2 is FQDESV in the germline V gene (reference sequence). CDR3 length: 14 residues. The CDR3 bases are TGTGCCAGCAGCCTGGGCCCCCGCACAGATACGCAGTATTTT. It encodes CASSLGPRTDTQYF.

This sequence joins TRBV15 and TRBJ1-5; 9 nucleotides agree with TRBD1. V dropped 1 base and J dropped 7; count of bases not matched to a gene: 8. Looked up from germline, CDR1 is LNHNV and CDR2 is YYDKDF (reference sequence). CDR3 length: 16 amino acids. The CDR3 reads CATSRGLQGAYQPQHF. The CDR3 nucleotides are TGTGCCACCAGCAGAGGTTTACAGGGGGCGTACCAGCCCCAGCATTTT.

By frequency in the sample, this clone is medium-sized. The chain is built from TRBV4-2 and TRBJ2-5; 8 bases match TRBD2. The CDR3 loop spans 12 amino acids. V lost 6 bases to trimming and J lost 3 bases; unmatched junction nucleotides: 0. Per the germline V gene, CDR1 is LGHNA and CDR2 is YNFKEQ. The CDR3 DNA follows: TGTGCCAGCAGGCGGGGGGAAGAGACCCAGTACTTC. Translating it yields CASRRGEETQYF.

Of note for this clone: A clone one base away is much larger, so this may be a read error. V usage is TRBV21-1 and J usage is TRBJ1-2. TRBV21-1 constitutes a pseudogene. The CDR3 extends over 12 amino acids. This CDR3 is CASSQPSYGYTF. CDR3 coding DNA: TGTGCCAGCAGTCAGCCTAGCTATGGCTACACCTTC.

The rearrangement links TRBV7-6 to TRBJ2-7, with D possibly TRBD2 on 6 matching bases. Germline CDR1 reads SGHVS; CDR2 reads FNYEAQ. The V gene lost 1 base and the J gene lost 0 bases, with 16 bases spanning the gap. The CDR3 extends over 17 amino acids. The CDR3 region is CASSLEVSPSVSYEQYF. The DNA for the CDR3 is TGTGCCAGCAGCTTAGAAGTTAGCCCTAGCGTCTCCTACGAGCAGTACTTC.

This chain uses TRBV15 with TRBJ1-1, with 7 bases matching TRBD1. This CDR3 is 14 amino acids long. The germline V gene encodes CDR1 LNHNV and CDR2 YYDKDF (reference sequence). The junction had 13 bases not matched to a gene; V was cut back by 8 bases and J by 7 bases. In DNA, the CDR3 is TGTGCCACCGCCCGACCGGGGACAGCAGTTGAAGCTTTCTTT. It codes for CATARPGTAVEAFF.

This chain uses TRBV7-9 with TRBJ1-2; no reliable D call. Germline V gene sequence: CDR1 SEHNR, CDR2 FQNEAQ (reference sequence). There are 11 residues in the CDR3. Trimming took 1 base from V and 7 from J, leaving 4 bases between them. The CDR3 region is CASSLGGGYTF. The CDR3 DNA sequence: TGTGCCAGCAGCTTAGGAGGTGGCTACACCTTC.

The rearrangement links TRBV27 to TRBJ1-6; D perhaps matches TRBD1 (6 bases). The V gene's germline CDR1 is MNHEY and CDR2 SMNVEV (reference sequence). This CDR3 has 15 amino acids. Trimming removed 0 bases from V and 6 bases from J, with 9 bases in between. CDR3 nucleotides: TGTGCCAGCAGTTTATCTAAGGGGGTTAATTCACCCCTCCACTTT. Amino acids: CASSLSKGVNSPLHF.

DNA for the CDR3: TGTGCCAGCAGTGCTGAATTAGCTAACTATGGCTACACCTTC. Amino acids: CASSAELANYGYTF. V and J are TRBV6-1 and TRBJ1-2; D not resolved. This CDR3 contains 14 residues. Deletions cut 4 bases from V and 0 bases from J, with 9 bases between. CDR1 MNHNS and CDR2 SASEGT come from the germline V gene.

The CDR3 sequence: CASSVDGLAKNIQYF. CDR3 coding DNA: TGTGCCAGCAGCGTAGACGGATTAGCCAAAAACATTCAGTACTTC. This sequence joins TRBV9 and TRBJ2-4; D gene unclear. The CDR3 spans 15 residues. V was pared by 0 bases and J by 0 bases, with 7 bases between. Germline V CDR1 and CDR2: SGDLS, YYNGEE.

This clone was seen a handful of times. The chain is built from TRBV9 and TRBJ2-2, with D maybe TRBD2 (6 bases). The CDR3 extends over 14 amino acids. Germline V gene data show CDR1 as SGDLS and CDR2 as YYNGEE. Trimming removed 3 bases from V and 3 bases from J, with 9 bases in between. The DNA for the CDR3 is TGTGCCAGCAGCGGGGACTTCGACACCGGGGAGCTGTTTTTT. It translates to CASSGDFDTGELFF.

This rearrangement joins TRBV6-1 to TRBJ1-2; the D is unclear. Trimming removed 0 bases at V and 4 bases at J, with 15 bases between. The CDR3 sequence is 16 residues long. CDR1 is MNHNS and CDR2 is SASEGT in the germline V gene. CDR3 bases: TGTGCCAGCAGTGAAGCTAACACCTCAGGAGGCTATGGCTACACCTTC. Translated, it gives CASSEANTSGGYGYTF.

This clone was found a few times. The CDR3 region has the DNA TGTGCCAGCAGTCCCTTCGAGGACTCCTACGAGCAGTACTTC. This codes for CASSPFEDSYEQYF. The chain uses TRBV6-1 and TRBJ2-7; unclear D gene. Germline CDR1 and CDR2: MNHNS and SASEGT. The ends were cut back, 5 bases at V and 0 bases at J, with 11 bases in the middle. The CDR3 consists of 14 residues.

This chain connects TRBV19 to TRBJ2-1; D is uncertain. Trimming left V 7 bases short and J 0 bases short, with 10 bases between. CDR3 length: 14 residues. Germline CDR1 LNHDA, CDR2 SQIVND (reference sequence). The CDR3 here is CASKEDISYNEQFF. CDR3 nucleotides: TGTGCCAGTAAAGAAGACATCTCCTACAATGAGCAGTTCTTC.

The chain is built from TRBV4-3 and TRBJ2-2; D is ambiguous. With 0 bases removed from V and 4 bases from J, the gap between germline ends came to 6 bases. The germline CDR1 and CDR2 sequences are LGHNA and YSLEER. CDR3 length equals 14 residues. DNA for the CDR3: TGCGCCAGCAGCCAAGATTTTAGCACCGGGGAGCTGTTTTTT. Its protein product is CASSQDFSTGELFF.

This chain links TRBV4-2 with TRBJ2-5; D gene ambiguous. Germline V gene data show CDR1 as LGHNA and CDR2 as YNFKEQ. The CDR3 length is 14 residues. V was clipped by 0 bases and J by 4 bases, with 9 bases between them. CDR3 sequence (DNA): TGTGCCAGCAGCCAAGAAAAGGCGAGAGAGACCCAGTACTTC. It yields the protein CASSQEKARETQYF.

The chain links TRBV5-6 to TRBJ2-3; possibly TRBD1 or TRBD2 for D (6 bases each). CDR3 length equals 12 residues. V lost 9 bases, J lost 5 bases, and 13 bases lay in between. Looked up from germline, CDR1 is SGHDT and CDR2 is YYEEEE. The CDR3 nucleotides read TGTGCCACGGCCGGGGGCGGAGATACGCAGTATTTT. Encoded protein: CATAGGGDTQYF.

The genes are TRBV7-6 and TRBJ2-1, with TRBD2 matching over 12 bases. The CDR3 consists of 16 residues. Germline V gene data show CDR1 as SGHVS and CDR2 as FNYEAQ. The J segment lost 3 bases and the V segment lost 5 bases, leaving 5 bases of the junction unmatched. The CDR3 DNA follows: TGTGCCAGCAGCCCCGGACTAGCGGGGTACTACAATGAGCAGTTCTTC. As protein: CASSPGLAGYYNEQFF.

The chain employs TRBV27 and TRBJ2-3; 12 bases are a match to TRBD1. The CDR3 has 18 amino acids. Trimming took 5 bases from V and 4 from J; bases not matched to a gene: 13. Per germline, CDR1 MNHEY and CDR2 SMNVEV (reference sequence). The chain's CDR3 is CASSPGTGGAFPPDTQYF. CDR3 bases: TGTGCCAGCAGTCCTGGGACAGGGGGCGCTTTCCCCCCAGATACGCAGTATTTT.

The J gene is TRBJ2-3, the V gene TRBV9, with D perhaps assigned TRBD1 or TRBD2 (7 bases each). This CDR3 spans 15 amino acids. With 4 bases removed from V and 4 bases from J, the gap between germline ends came to 16 bases. CDR1 is SGDLS and CDR2 is YYNGEE in the germline V gene. The CDR3 sequence is CASSPRGSGADTQYF. The CDR3 DNA follows: TGTGCCAGCAGCCCCAGGGGGAGCGGGGCAGATACGCAGTATTTT.

The CDR3 DNA follows: TGTGCCAGCAGCGTAGAAACAGGGTCCACAGCTGAAGCTTTCTTT. As protein: CASSVETGSTAEAFF. The chain has TRBV9 and TRBJ1-1; TRBD1 is a possible D gene (6 bases). With 0 bases removed from V and 6 bases from J, the gap between germline ends came to 15 bases. This CDR3 has 15 residues. CDR1 SGDLS and CDR2 YYNGEE come from the germline V gene.